The T cell receptor (beta chain) under discussion was sequenced for a study of blood T cell repertoires in COVID-19. Study background: Donors in the United States, Italy and Spain gave samples during acute or convalescent COVID-19. In each case, the material was cDNA or gDNA derived from T cells, B-cell-depleted T cells, or PBMCs.

Original handling: Cell counts per sample came from amplifying reference gene primers. Libraries were prepared by immunoSEQ multiplex PCR; TCRdb keeps only in-frame clonotypes and omits some of them. The D gene and trimming were derived from the DNA, and the V and J assignments and clone size from that table. The sample has about 170,000 clones, approximately 82% seen once. This TCR derives from a woman older than 75 with acute or convalescent COVID-19. The sample comprised peripheral blood.

The chain's CDR3 is CASSTNRESNNQPQHF. DNA of the CDR3: TGTGCCAGTAGTACTAACCGGGAAAGTAACAATCAGCCCCAGCATTTT. V gene TRBV19 combines with J gene TRBJ1-5; D uncertain. The length of the CDR3 is 16 residues. Germline CDR1 is LNHDA and CDR2 is SQIVND (reference sequence). V was cut by 4 bases and J by 3 bases, with 16 bases left in between.